These 22 T cell receptor beta chains were sequenced from one sample in a study of T cells in Graves' hyperthyroidism and ophthalmopathy. Amplification of TCR beta CDR3 regions was performed using RNA transcripts as template. Carried out on the TCR CDR3, a first-round RT-PCR used the HTBI primer set. TCRdb reprocessed the multiplex PCR reads with MiXCR, giving one entry per CDR3 protein. The table shows hundreds of thousands of distinct CDR3 sequences, with just under 20% occurring only once. Material: blood. These receptors were taken from a middle-aged man with Graves' ophthalmopathy.

This clonotype has at least ten counts. This chain connects TRBV20-1 to TRBJ2-5; no clear D. V dropped 0 bases and J dropped 5 bases, with 10 bases sitting between them. Germline assignment: CDR1 DFQATT and CDR2 SNEGSKA (reference sequence). The CDR3 length is 13 residues. Here the CDR3 reads CSARDLQVETQYF. Here the CDR3 DNA reads TGCAGTGCTAGAGATTTGCAGGTGGAGACCCAGTACTTC.

J is TRBJ1-3 and V is TRBV19; D gene uncertain. Trimming cost V 6 bases and J 2 bases, with 8 bases left between them. From germline, CDR1 is LNHDA and CDR2 SQIVND (reference sequence). This CDR3 comprises 13 residues. The DNA of the CDR3 is TGTGCCAGTAGGACTGCTCCTGGAAACACCATATATTTT. Its protein is CASRTAPGNTIYF. Full variable domain (rest looked up from reference TRBV19 and TRBJ1-3): DGGITQSPKYLFRKEGQNVTLSCEQNLNHDAMYWYRQDPGQGLRLIYYSQIVNDFQKGDIAEGYSVSREKKESFPLTVTSAQKNPTAFYLCASRTAPGNTIYFGEGSWLTVV.

The sample holds a few counts of this clonotype. In DNA, the CDR3 is TGTGCCAGCAGCTCCCAGTCGGGGGGCCTCACAGATACGCAGTATTTT. Translation gives CASSSQSGGLTDTQYF. The chain employs TRBV9 and TRBJ2-3, with a weak D call TRBD2 (7 bases). The V end was cut by 4 bases, the J end by 2 bases, with 17 bases between. The CDR3 loop spans 16 amino acids. CDR1 is SGDLS and CDR2 is YYNGEE in the germline V gene.

V and J are TRBV5-8 and TRBJ2-7; D may be TRBD1 or TRBD2 (5 bases each). The CDR3 spans 16 residues. Trimming removed 0 bases at V and 0 bases at J, with 13 bases between. Germline CDR1 is SGHTS and CDR2 is YDEGEE. CDR3 DNA: TGTGCCAGCAGCTTGGGCCGGGACCGCGTCTCCTACGAGCAGTACTTC. Encoded protein: CASSLGRDRVSYEQYF.

This clonotype was detected many times. The rearrangement uses TRBV6-1 and TRBJ1-4; the match to TRBD1 covers 8 bases. The CDR3 has 15 amino acids. Germline V gives CDR1 MNHNS, CDR2 SASEGT. V gave up 6 bases and J gave up 0 bases; unmatched junction bases: 3. As DNA, the CDR3 is TGTGCCAGCAGAATACAGGGGGCAACTAATGAAAAACTGTTTTTT. This codes for CASRIQGATNEKLFF.

The genes are TRBV9 and TRBJ2-7, with unresolved D. The germline gives CDR1 SGDLS, CDR2 YYNGEE. The V end was cut by 1 base, the J end by 3 bases, with 11 bases between. CDR3 length: 14 amino acids. CDR3 coding DNA: TGTGCCAGCAGCGTACTAGGATCCAGCTACGAGCAGTACTTC. It yields the protein CASSVLGSSYEQYF.

This clonotype came up many times. V gene TRBV30 combines with J gene TRBJ2-7; D unclear. The CDR3 spans 12 residues. Trimming took 0 bases from V and 3 from J, leaving 6 bases between them. Germline V gene data show CDR1 as GTSNPN and CDR2 as SVGIG (reference sequence). CDR3 DNA sequence: TGTGCCTGGAGTGTACAAGACTACGAGCAGTACTTC. This encodes CAWSVQDYEQYF.

This clonotype is a singleton in its sample. V is TRBV6-1 and J is TRBJ1-2, with 10 bases fitting TRBD1. The CDR3 is 15 residues long. Germline V gene lookup returns CDR1 MNHNS and CDR2 SASEGT. The V segment lost 5 bases and the J segment 4 bases; nucleotides outside the gene matches: 7. The CDR3 spells CASSNTGTGAYGYTF. DNA of the CDR3: TGTGCCAGCAGTAACACTGGGACAGGGGCCTATGGCTACACCTTC.

This clonotype has more than one count but fewer than ten. The rearrangement uses TRBV5-1 and TRBJ1-1; 9 bases agree with TRBD1. The CDR3 consists of 14 residues. Germline CDR1 SGHRS, CDR2 YFSETQ. J was trimmed by 10 bases and V by 0 bases; bases with no gene match: 7. CDR3 nucleotide sequence: TGCGCCAGCAGCTTGGCCAGGACAGGGGATGGAGCTTTCTTT. Its protein is CASSLARTGDGAFF.

This clonotype was observed a handful of times. The rearrangement links TRBV3-1 to TRBJ1-5; D is uncertain. The CDR3 sequence is 15 residues long. Germline CDR1 and CDR2: LGHDT and YNNKEL (reference sequence). Trimming stripped 3 bases from V and 3 bases from J, with 12 bases between. CDR3 loop: CASSQGTQSNQPQHF. CDR3 nucleotides: TGTGCCAGCAGCCAGGGTACCCAGTCCAATCAGCCCCAGCATTTT.

This clonotype was seen a few times. This chain links TRBV7-6 with TRBJ2-3, with TRBD1 matching over 8 bases. V dropped 2 bases and J dropped 3; count of bases not matched to a gene: 4. Germline V lookup: CDR1 SGHVS, CDR2 FNYEAQ. The CDR3 loop spans 15 amino acids. The CDR3 DNA follows: TGTGCCAGCAGCTTAAGGGACAGGCCGACAGATACGCAGTATTTT. Amino acid sequence: CASSLRDRPTDTQYF.

This clonotype came up a few times. The V call is TRBV20-1, the J call TRBJ2-7, with a possible D match to TRBD1 (6 bases). This CDR3 region has 12 residues. Between the trimmed V and J ends, which lost 4 bases and 2 bases, there was a span of 9 bases. Germline loops: CDR1 DFQATT, CDR2 SNEGSKA (reference sequence). The CDR3 protein is CSATDRPYEQYF. The DNA for the CDR3 is TGCAGTGCTACCGACAGGCCCTACGAGCAGTACTTC.

In this sample, this clonotype turned up once. This rearrangement joins TRBV15 to TRBJ1-3; TRBD1 matches at 8 bases. Trimming at V came to 4 bases and at J to 4 bases, leaving 6 bases not matched to a gene. CDR1 and CDR2 (germline): LNHNV, YYDKDF (reference sequence). The CDR3 is 15 amino acids. CDR3 DNA sequence: TGTGCCACCAGCAAAATAGACAGGGGAGGAAACACCATATATTTT. Translating gives CATSKIDRGGNTIYF.

This chain joins TRBV20-1 and TRBJ2-7; 8 bases agree with TRBD1. The trim removed 1 base at V and 6 bases at J, leaving 5 bases unmatched. Germline loops: CDR1 DFQATT, CDR2 SNEGSKA (reference sequence). CDR3 length: 13 residues. The CDR3 here is CSARGTGLSEQYF. The CDR3 nucleotides read TGCAGTGCTAGAGGGACAGGGCTATCCGAGCAGTACTTC.

This clonotype was seen many times. V usage is TRBV11-2 and J usage is TRBJ2-7; D remains unclear. This CDR3 has 16 amino acids. Trimming removed 0 bases at V and 2 bases at J, with 14 bases between. Germline CDR1 is SGHAT and CDR2 is FQNNGV. The CDR3 bases are TGTGCCAGCAGCTTAGAGCAAGAGACCCAGACCTACGAGCAGTACTTC. It specifies CASSLEQETQTYEQYF.

The J gene is TRBJ2-4, the V gene TRBV5-1; 8 nucleotides line up with TRBD2. This CDR3 is built from 15 residues. Per germline, CDR1 SGHRS and CDR2 YFSETQ. V trimming: 5 bases; J trimming: 9 bases; junction bases outside the gene matches: 13. This CDR3 reads CASRTTGTRKGIQYF. CDR3 nucleotides: TGCGCCAGCAGAACCACCGGGACTAGAAAGGGCATTCAGTACTTC. The full variable domain, its missing parts supplied by reference TRBV5-1 and TRBJ2-4, is KAGVTQTPRYLIKTRGQQVTLSCSPISGHRSVSWYQQTPGQGLQFLFEYFSETQRNKGNFPGRFSGRQFSNSRSEMNVSTLELGDSALYLCASRTTGTRKGIQYFGAGTRLSVL.

The chain combines TRBV28 with TRBJ2-7, with 8 positions matching TRBD2. Germline-derived CDR1 and CDR2 are MDHEN and SYDVKM. The J segment lost 4 bases and the V segment lost 6 bases, leaving 8 bases of the junction unmatched. This CDR3 has 14 residues. The CDR3 loop is CASRQAGGGYEQYF. CDR3 sequence (DNA): TGTGCCAGCAGACAGGCGGGAGGTGGGTACGAGCAGTACTTC. The whole variable domain, remainder taken from reference TRBV28 and TRBJ2-7, is DVKVTQSSRYLVKRTGEKVFLECVQDMDHENMFWYRQDPGLGLRLIYFSYDVKMKEKGDIPEGYSVSREKKERFSLILESASTNQTSMYLCASRQAGGGYEQYFGPGTRLTVT.

This clonotype was observed at least ten times. The rearrangement links TRBV7-3 to TRBJ1-2, with TRBD1 matching 9 bases. The germline CDR1 and CDR2 sequences are SGHTA and FQGTGA. This CDR3 has 14 amino acids. J lost 7 bases, V lost 5 bases, and 8 bases had no gene match. DNA of the CDR3: TGTGCCAGCAGCCAAGGACAGGGGCAAAGTGGCTACACCTTC. This sequence encodes CASSQGQGQSGYTF. Looking up the rest from reference TRBV7-3 and TRBJ1-2 gives the full variable domain: GAGVSQTPSNKVTEKGKYVELRCDPISGHTALYWYRQSLGQGPEFLIYFQGTGAADDSGLPNDRFFAVRPEGSVSTLKIQRTERGDSAVYLCASSQGQGQSGYTFGSGTRLTVV.

The chain employs TRBV12-3 or TRBV12-4 and TRBJ2-7; no reliable D call. Trimming pared 1 base from V and 1 base from J, leaving 11 bases between. CDR3 length: 15 residues. The CDR3 coding sequence is TGTGCCAGCAGTTTAGAATCAGGAATATCCTACGAGCAGTACTTC. This gives the protein CASSLESGISYEQYF.

A few counts support this clonotype. This chain connects TRBV27 to TRBJ1-5; 7 bases are shared with TRBD1. There are 13 residues in the CDR3. Per the germline V gene, CDR1 is MNHEY and CDR2 is SMNVEV (reference sequence). V gave up 3 bases and J gave up 7 bases; unmatched junction bases: 3. CDR3 coding DNA: TGTGCCAGCAGTTTCTCAGGGGGGCAGCCCCAGCATTTT. Translated: CASSFSGGQPQHF.

This chain connects TRBV19 to TRBJ1-6; D perhaps matches TRBD1 (5 bases). With 5 bases removed from V and 9 bases from J, the gap between germline ends came to 11 bases. There are 13 residues in the CDR3. Germline loops: CDR1 LNHDA, CDR2 SQIVND (reference sequence). The CDR3: CASSPWGGSPLHF. CDR3 bases: TGTGCCAGTAGTCCCTGGGGGGGTTCACCCCTCCACTTT.

This clonotype has more than one count but fewer than ten. The V gene is TRBV5-1, the J gene TRBJ1-5; tentative D call: TRBD1 (5 bases). The CDR3 is 15 residues long. Germline values: CDR1 SGHRS, CDR2 YFSETQ. Between the trimmed V and J ends, which lost 0 bases and 8 bases, there was a span of 15 bases. Here the CDR3 DNA reads TGCGCCAGCAGCTTGGCCGGGGGGGTTCTAGAGCCCCAGCATTTT. Amino acids: CASSLAGGVLEPQHF.